The clone carrying this TCR beta chain was observed many times. What it binds is unknown. Isolation recovered at least 7 million PBMCs from every sample. Per sample, at least 5 micrograms of total RNA were extracted. CDR1 is DFQATT and CDR2 is SNEGSKA in the germline V gene (reference sequence). This CDR3 has 13 residues. The data were obtained in a study of blood T cells in healthy people across ages. Whole-study findings and limits: Among T cells, TCR beta diversity per million cells dropped roughly linearly as age rose.

Combining a sample-barcoded 5' primer with a J-beta primer mix, a second PCR ran for roughly 7 to 12 cycles. Via MiXCR, TCRdb re-called the 5' RACE reads, giving one row per CDR3 protein. The table lists approximately 1.5 million distinct CDR3 sequences, 30% to 40% of them singletons. Material: blood. The receptor comes from a woman in her twenties or thirties in good health. The chain links TRBV20-1 to TRBJ2-5; 9 bases match TRBD2. CDR3 sequence: CSPQGLAGETQYF. As DNA, the CDR3 is TGCAGCCCTCAGGGACTAGCTGGAGAGACCCAGTACTTC.